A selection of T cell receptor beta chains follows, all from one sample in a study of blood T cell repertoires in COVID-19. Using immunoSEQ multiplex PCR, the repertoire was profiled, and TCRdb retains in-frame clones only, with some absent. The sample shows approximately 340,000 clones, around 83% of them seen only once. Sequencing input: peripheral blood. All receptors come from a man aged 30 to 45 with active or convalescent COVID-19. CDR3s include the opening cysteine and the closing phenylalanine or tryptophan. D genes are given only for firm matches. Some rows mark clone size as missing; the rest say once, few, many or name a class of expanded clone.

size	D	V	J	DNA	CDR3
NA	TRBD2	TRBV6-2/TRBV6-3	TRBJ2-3	TGTGCCAGCAGCAGGGCTTGGACTAGCGGGCAGATCCGTTCTAGCACAGATACGCAGTATTTT	CASSRAWTSGQIRSSTDTQYF
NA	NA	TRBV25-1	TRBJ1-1	TGTGCCAGCAGTGAGTTTCAGGTCAAAGGCACTGAAGCTTTCTTT	CASSEFQVKGTEAFF
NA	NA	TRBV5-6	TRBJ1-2	TGTGCCAGCAGCTTGGAGGCCTCCGGGACAATTCCCTATGGCTACACCTTC	CASSLEASGTIPYGYTF
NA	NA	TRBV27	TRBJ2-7	TGTGCCAGCAGTTTAAACAACATCTACGAGCAGTACTTC	CASSLNNIYEQYF
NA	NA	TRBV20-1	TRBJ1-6	TGCAGTGTTAGCAGCGATTCACCCCTCCACTTT	CSVSSDSPLHF
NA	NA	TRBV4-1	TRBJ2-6	TGCGCCAGCAGCCCGAGATCGGGTAGAGGGGCCAACGTCCTGACTTTC	CASSPRSGRGANVLTF
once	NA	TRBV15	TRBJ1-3	TGTGCCACCAGGCAGGGCTCTGGAAACACCATATATTTT	CATRQGSGNTIYF
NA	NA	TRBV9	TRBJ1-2	TGTGCCAGCAGCGTAGGTGTACAGGGTACTATGGGAGGCTACACCTTC	CASSVGVQGTMGGYTF
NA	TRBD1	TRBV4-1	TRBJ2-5	TGCGCCAGCAGCCACCGTGAGGTACTCGGACAGGGGCAAGAGACCCAGTACTTC	CASSHREVLGQGQETQYF
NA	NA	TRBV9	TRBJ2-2	TGTGCCAGCAGCGTAGAGGGGCGGGGGCTCACCGGGGAGCTGTTTTTT	CASSVEGRGLTGELFF
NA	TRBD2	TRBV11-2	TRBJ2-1	TGTGCCAGCAGCTTAGAAGGGACTAGTTACAACAATGAGCAGTTCTTC	CASSLEGTSYNNEQFF
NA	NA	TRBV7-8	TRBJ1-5	TGTGCCAGCAGCTTAGGATCCGGGTTCAATCAGCCCCAGCATTTT	CASSLGSGFNQPQHF
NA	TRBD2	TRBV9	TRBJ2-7	TGTGCCAGCAGCGTAGCGGGGGAGGGATCCTACGAGCAGTACTTC	CASSVAGEGSYEQYF
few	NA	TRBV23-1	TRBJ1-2	TGCGCCAGCAGTCTAGCAACGATCTATGGCTACACCTTC	CASSLATIYGYTF
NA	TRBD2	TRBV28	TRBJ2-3	TGTGCCATCGAGTCCCGGGTTAGCGGGATGGGGGTGGTAGATACGCAGTATTTT	CAIESRVSGMGVVDTQYF
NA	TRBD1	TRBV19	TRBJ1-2	TGTGCCAGTAGTAGGACAGGATCCTATGGCTACACCTTC	CASSRTGSYGYTF
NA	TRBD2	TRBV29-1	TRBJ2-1	TGCAGCACCAGACTAGCGGACTACAATGAGCAGTTCTTC	CSTRLADYNEQFF
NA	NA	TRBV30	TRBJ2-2	TGTGCCTGGAGTGTGATAGCTAACACCGGGGAGCTGTTTTTT	CAWSVIANTGELFF
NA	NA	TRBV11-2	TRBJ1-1	TGTGCCAGCAGCTTAGTGGAGGGTCGGTCTGAAGCTTTCTTT	CASSLVEGRSEAFF
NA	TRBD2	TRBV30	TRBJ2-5	TGTGCCTGGAGTGTACGGGGACTAGCCCGAGAGACCCAGTACTTC	CAWSVRGLARETQYF
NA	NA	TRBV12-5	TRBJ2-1	TGTGCTAGTGGTTTGAGCCACAATGAGCAGTTCTTC	CASGLSHNEQFF
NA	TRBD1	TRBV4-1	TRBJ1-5	TGCGCCAGCAGCTTTGACAGGGAAAGTGGTCAGCCCCAGCATTTT	CASSFDRESGQPQHF
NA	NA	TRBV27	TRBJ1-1	TGTGCCAGCAGTTTAAGGGAGGACACTGAAGCTTTCTTT	CASSLREDTEAFF
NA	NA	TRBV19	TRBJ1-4	TGTGCCAGTAGTATAGACGGAACTAATGAAAAACTGTTTTTT	CASSIDGTNEKLFF
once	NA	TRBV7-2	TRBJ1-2	TGTGCCAGCAGCACCATTCCAGAATCCTATGGCTACACCTTC	CASSTIPESYGYTF
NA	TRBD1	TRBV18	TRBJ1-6	TGTGCCAGCTCACCGGTTACAGGGGGATCTTCACCCCTCCACTTT	CASSPVTGGSSPLHF
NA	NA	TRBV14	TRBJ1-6	TGTGCCAGCAGCCAAGGACAGTCTTCACCCCTCCACTTT	CASSQGQSSPLHF
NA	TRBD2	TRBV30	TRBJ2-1	TGTGCCTGGAGGGTACTAGCGCTGGGAAGCTACAATGAGCAGTTCTTC	CAWRVLALGSYNEQFF
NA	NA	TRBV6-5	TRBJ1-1	TGTGCCAGCTCTTTCCAGGGGGAAGCTTTCTTT	CASSFQGEAFF
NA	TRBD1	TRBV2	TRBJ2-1	TGTGCCAGCAAGCCACTTGACAGGGGTTCCTACAATGAGCAGTTCTTC	CASKPLDRGSYNEQFF
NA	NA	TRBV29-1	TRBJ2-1	TGCAGCGTTACTGACGGGAGCTCCTACAATGAGCAGTTCTTC	CSVTDGSSYNEQFF
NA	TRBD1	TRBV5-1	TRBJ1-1	TGCGCCAGCAGCTTCTTGGGACAGGGATCAGTGGCTTTCTTT	CASSFLGQGSVAFF
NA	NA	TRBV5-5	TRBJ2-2	TGTGCCAGCAGCTTGTCCAGGGGACCCACCGGGGAGCTGTTTTTT	CASSLSRGPTGELFF
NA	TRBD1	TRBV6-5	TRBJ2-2	TGTGCCAGCAGCATGGGGACAGGGCCCACCGGGGAGCTGTTTTTT	CASSMGTGPTGELFF